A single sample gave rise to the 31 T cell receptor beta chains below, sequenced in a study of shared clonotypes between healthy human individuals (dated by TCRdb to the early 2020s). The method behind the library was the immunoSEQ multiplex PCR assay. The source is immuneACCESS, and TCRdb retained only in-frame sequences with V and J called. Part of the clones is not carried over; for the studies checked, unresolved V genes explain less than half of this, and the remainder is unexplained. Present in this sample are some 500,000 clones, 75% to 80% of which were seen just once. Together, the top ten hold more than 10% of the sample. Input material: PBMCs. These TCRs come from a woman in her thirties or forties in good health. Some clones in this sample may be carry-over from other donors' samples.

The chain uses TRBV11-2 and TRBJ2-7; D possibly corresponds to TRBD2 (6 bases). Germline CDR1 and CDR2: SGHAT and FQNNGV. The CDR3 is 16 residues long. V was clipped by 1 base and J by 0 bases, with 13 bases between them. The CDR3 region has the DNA TGTGCCAGCAGCTTAGCTAATAGCGGTAGCTCCTACGAGCAGTACTTC. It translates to CASSLANSGSSYEQYF.

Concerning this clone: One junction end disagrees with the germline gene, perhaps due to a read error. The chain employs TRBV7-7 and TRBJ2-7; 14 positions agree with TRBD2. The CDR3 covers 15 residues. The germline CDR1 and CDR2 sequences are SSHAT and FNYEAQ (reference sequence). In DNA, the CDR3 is TGTGCTAGCAGCTTAGGGACTAGCGGGAGAGGCGAGCAGTACTTC. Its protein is CASSLGTSGRGEQYF.

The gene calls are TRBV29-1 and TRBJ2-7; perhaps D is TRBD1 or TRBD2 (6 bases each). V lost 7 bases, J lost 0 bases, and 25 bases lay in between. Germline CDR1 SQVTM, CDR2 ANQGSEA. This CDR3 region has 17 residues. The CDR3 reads CSAGHQTGTGSSYEQYF. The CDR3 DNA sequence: TGCAGCGCGGGACACCAAACCGGGACTGGGAGCTCCTACGAGCAGTACTTC.

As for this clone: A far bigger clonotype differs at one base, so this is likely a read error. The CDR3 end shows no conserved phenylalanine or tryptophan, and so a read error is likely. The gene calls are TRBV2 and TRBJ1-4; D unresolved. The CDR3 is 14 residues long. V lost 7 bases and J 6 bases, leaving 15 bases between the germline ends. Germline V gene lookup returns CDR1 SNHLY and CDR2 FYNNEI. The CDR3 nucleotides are TGTGCCAGCAATTCCCGGGCGGCGGATGAAAAACTGTTTCTT. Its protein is CASNSRAADEKLFL.

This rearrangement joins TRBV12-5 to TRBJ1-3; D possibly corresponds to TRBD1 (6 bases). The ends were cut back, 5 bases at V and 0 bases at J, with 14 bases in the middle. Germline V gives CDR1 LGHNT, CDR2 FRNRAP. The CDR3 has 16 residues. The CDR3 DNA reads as TGTGCTAGTGGTCCCCAACAGGGTGTCTCTGGAAACACCATATATTTT. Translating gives CASGPQQGVSGNTIYF.

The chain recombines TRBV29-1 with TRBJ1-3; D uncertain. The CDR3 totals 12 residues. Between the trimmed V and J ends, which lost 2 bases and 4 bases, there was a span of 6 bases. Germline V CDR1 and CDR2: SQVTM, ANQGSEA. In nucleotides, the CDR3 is TGCAGCGTTGAATATAACGGAAACACCATATATTTT. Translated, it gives CSVEYNGNTIYF.

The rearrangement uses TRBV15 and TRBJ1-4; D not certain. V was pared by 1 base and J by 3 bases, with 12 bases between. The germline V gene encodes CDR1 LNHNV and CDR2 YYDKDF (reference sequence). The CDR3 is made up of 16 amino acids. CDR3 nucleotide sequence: TGTGCCACCAGCAGAGGCCAACTTGGGGCTAATGAAAAACTGTTTTTT. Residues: CATSRGQLGANEKLFF.

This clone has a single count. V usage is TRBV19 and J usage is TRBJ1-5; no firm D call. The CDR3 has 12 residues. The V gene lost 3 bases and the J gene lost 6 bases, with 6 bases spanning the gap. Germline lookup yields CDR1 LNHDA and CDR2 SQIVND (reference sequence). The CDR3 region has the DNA TGTGCCAGTAGTATGTGGGGTCAGCCCCAGCATTTT. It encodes CASSMWGQPQHF.

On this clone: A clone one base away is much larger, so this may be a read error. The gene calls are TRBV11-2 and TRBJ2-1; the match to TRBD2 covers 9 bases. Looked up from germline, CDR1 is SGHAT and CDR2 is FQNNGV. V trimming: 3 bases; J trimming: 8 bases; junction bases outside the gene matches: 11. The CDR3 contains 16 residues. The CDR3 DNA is TGTGCCAGCAGCTTGCTCGGCGGGAGGGCCTCCCATGAGCAGTTCTTC. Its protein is CASSLLGGRASHEQFF.

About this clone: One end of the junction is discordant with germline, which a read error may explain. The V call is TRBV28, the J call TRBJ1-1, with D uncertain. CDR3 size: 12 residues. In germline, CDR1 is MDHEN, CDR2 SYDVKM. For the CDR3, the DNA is TGTGCCAGCAGTTTAGGGTACACGGAAGCTTTCTTT. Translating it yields CASSLGYTEAFF.

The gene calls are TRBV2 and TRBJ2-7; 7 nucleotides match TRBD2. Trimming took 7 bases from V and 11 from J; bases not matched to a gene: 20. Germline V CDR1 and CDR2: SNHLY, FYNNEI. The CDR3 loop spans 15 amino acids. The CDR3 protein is CASTRGLAAKDREYF. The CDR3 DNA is TGTGCCAGCACCAGAGGGCTAGCGGCCAAGGACCGGGAGTACTTC.

CDR3 coding DNA: TGTGCCAGCAGCCTGGGGGCGGGAGGCCAATACGAGCAGTACTTC. This sequence encodes CASSLGAGGQYEQYF. This rearrangement joins TRBV7-2 to TRBJ2-7; 8 bases line up with TRBD2. The V segment lost 5 bases and the J segment 4 bases; nucleotides outside the gene matches: 10. The CDR3 is made up of 15 amino acids. Germline loops: CDR1 SGHTA, CDR2 FQGNSA.

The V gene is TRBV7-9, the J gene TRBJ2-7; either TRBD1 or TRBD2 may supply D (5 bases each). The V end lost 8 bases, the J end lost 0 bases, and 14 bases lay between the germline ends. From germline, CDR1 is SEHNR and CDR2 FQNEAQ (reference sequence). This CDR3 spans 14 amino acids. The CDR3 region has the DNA TGTGCCAGCCGTAACCAGGGAGACTCCTACGAGCAGTACTTC. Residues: CASRNQGDSYEQYF.

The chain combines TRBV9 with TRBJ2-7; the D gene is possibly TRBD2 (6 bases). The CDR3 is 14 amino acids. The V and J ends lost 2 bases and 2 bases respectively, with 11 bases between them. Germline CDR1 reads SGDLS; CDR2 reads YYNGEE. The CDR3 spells CASSVRWEAYEQYF. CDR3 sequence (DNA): TGTGCCAGCAGCGTGAGATGGGAGGCCTACGAGCAGTACTTC.

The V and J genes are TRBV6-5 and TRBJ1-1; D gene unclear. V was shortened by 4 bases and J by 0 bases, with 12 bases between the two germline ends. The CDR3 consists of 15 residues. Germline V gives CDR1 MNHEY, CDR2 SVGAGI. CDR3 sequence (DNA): TGTGCCAGCAGTTCCGATACTCTGCTGAACACTGAAGCTTTCTTT. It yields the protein CASSSDTLLNTEAFF.

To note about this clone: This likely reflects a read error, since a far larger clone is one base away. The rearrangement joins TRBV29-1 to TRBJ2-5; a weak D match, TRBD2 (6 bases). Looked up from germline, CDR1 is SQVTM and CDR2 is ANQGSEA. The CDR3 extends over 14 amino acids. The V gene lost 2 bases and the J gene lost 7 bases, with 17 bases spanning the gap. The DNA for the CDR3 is TGCAGCGTTGAAAGGGCGGGAAGGTCAGGGACCCAGTACTTC. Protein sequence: CSVERAGRSGTQYF. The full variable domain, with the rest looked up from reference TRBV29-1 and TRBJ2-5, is SAVISQKPSRDICQRGTSLTIQCQVDSQVTMMFWYRQQPGQSLTLIATANQGSEATYESGFVIDKFPISRPNLTFSTLTVSNMSPEDSSIYLCSVERAGRSGTQYFGPGTRLLVL.

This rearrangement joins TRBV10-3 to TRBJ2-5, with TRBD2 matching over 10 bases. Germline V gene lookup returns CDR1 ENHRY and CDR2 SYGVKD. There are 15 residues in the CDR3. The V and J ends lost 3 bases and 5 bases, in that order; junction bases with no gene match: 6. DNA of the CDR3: TGTGCCATCAGTGACCCCGGGACTAGCGACGAGACCCAGTACTTC. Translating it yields CAISDPGTSDETQYF.

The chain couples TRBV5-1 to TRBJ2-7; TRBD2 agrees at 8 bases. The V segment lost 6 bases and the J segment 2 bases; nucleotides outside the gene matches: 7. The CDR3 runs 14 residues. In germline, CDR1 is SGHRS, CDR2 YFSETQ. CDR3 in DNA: TGCGCCAGCACCCCTTTTAGCGGGGCCTACGAGCAGTACTTC. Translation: CASTPFSGAYEQYF.

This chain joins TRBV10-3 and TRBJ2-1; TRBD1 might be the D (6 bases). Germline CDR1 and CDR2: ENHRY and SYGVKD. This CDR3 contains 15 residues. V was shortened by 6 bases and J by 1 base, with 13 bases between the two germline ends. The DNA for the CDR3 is TGTGCCATCAGGAGACAGGTCCTATCCTACAATGAGCAGTTCTTC. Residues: CAIRRQVLSYNEQFF.

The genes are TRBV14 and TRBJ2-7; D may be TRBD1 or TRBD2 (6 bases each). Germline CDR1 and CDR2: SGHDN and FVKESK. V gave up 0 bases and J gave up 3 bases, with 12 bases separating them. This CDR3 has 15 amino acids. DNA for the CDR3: TGTGCCAGCAGCCAAGACCACGGGGGCGTCTACGAGCAGTACTTC. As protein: CASSQDHGGVYEQYF.

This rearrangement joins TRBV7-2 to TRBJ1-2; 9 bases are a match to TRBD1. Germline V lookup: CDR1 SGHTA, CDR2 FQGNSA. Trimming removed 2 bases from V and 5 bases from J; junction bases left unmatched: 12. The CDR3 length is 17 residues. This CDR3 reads CASSLPGGRGQGYGYTF. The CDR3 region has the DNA TGTGCCAGCAGCTTACCCGGGGGGAGGGGACAGGGTTATGGCTACACCTTC.

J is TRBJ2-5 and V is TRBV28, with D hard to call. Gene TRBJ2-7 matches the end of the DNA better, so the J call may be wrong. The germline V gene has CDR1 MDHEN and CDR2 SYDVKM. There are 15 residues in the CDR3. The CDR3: CASSSRTVGQDEQYF. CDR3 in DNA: TGTGCCAGCAGTTCCCGAACAGTCGGGCAAGACGAGCAGTACTTC.

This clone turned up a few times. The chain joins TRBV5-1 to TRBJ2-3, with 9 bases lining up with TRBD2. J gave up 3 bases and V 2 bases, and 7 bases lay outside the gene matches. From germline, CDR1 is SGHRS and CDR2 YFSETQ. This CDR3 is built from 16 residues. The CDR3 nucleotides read TGCGCCAGCAGCTTTGACTTAGCGGGAGAAACAGATACGCAGTATTTT. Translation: CASSFDLAGETDTQYF.

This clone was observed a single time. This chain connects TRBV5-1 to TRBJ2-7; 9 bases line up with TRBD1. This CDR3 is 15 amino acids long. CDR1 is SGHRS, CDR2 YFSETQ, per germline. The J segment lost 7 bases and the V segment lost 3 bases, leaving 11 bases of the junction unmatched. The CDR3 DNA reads TGCGCCAGCAGCTCCGGGACAGGGACATTACGTGAGCAGTACTTC. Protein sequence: CASSSGTGTLREQYF.

CDR3 loop: CASGLYPGSEQYF. The CDR3 DNA reads TGTGCTAGTGGTTTGTACCCAGGGTCCGAGCAGTACTTC. This chain connects TRBV12-5 to TRBJ2-7; D is perhaps TRBD1 (5 bases). From germline, CDR1 is LGHNT and CDR2 FRNRAP. The CDR3 is made up of 13 amino acids. Trimming stripped 2 bases from V and 6 bases from J, with 11 bases between.

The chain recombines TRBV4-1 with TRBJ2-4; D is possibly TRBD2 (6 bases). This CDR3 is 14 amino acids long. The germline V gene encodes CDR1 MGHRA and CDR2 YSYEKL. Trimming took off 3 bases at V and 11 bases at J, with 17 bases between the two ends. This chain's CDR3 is CASSQTGTRAVQYF. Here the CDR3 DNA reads TGCGCCAGCAGCCAGACCGGGACTCGAGCGGTTCAGTACTTC.

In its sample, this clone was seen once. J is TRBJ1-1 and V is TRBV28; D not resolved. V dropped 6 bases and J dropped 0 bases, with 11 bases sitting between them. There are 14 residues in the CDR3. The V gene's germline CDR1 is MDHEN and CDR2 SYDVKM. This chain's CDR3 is CASSYRHLNTEAFF. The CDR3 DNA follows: TGTGCCAGCAGCTACAGACACTTGAACACTGAAGCTTTCTTT.

CDR3 nucleotide sequence: TGTGCCAGCAGTTATCCCGTTAAGAACACTGAAGCTTTCTTT. It codes for CASSYPVKNTEAFF. The chain carries TRBV28 and TRBJ1-1; unclear D gene. The V end lost 4 bases, the J end lost 1 base, and 10 bases lay between the germline ends. CDR3 length: 14 residues. Looked up from germline, CDR1 is MDHEN and CDR2 is SYDVKM.

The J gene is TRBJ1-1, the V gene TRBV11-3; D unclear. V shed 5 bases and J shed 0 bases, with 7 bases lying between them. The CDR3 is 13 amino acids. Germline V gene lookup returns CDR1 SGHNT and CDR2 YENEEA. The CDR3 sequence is CASSEDVNTEAFF. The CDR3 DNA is TGTGCCAGCAGCGAGGACGTGAACACTGAAGCTTTCTTT.

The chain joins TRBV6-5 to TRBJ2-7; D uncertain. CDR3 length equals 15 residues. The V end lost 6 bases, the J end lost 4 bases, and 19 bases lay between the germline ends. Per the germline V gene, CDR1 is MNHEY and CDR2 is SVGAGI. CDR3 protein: CASSLGTPTWYEQYF. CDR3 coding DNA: TGTGCCAGCAGCCTCGGCACACCCACGTGGTACGAGCAGTACTTC.

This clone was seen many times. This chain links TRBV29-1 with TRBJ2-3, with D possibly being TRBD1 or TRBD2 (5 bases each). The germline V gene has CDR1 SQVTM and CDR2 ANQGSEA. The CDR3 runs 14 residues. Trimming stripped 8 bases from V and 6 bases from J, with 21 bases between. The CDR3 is CSTRDGLHADTQYF. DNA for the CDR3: TGCAGCACCCGGGACGGATTACATGCCGATACGCAGTATTTT.